This TCR beta chain was documented in a study of PD-1 blockade in classical Hodgkin lymphoma. This table comes from immunoSEQ multiplex PCR, and its TCRdb copy is limited to in-frame clones, with some not included. The table includes tens of thousands of clones, about 71% detected once. Following autologous stem cell transplantation, relapse occurred in every patient, and exposure to brentuximab vedotin varied. Complete response, partial response or progressive disease made up the best responses. Germline CDR1 SQVTM, CDR2 ANQGSEA. The CDR3 spans 14 residues. Between the trimmed V and J ends, which lost 2 bases and 7 bases, there was a span of 17 bases.

The sample in question was peripheral blood mononuclear cells (PBMCs), obtained at baseline. This TCR was sampled from a human donor with classical Hodgkin lymphoma. J is TRBJ1-2 and V is TRBV29-1; D may be TRBD1 (6 bases). The CDR3 sequence: CSVETAQGTAGYTF. CDR3 nucleotides: TGCAGCGTTGAAACTGCACAGGGTACGGCTGGCTACACCTTC.